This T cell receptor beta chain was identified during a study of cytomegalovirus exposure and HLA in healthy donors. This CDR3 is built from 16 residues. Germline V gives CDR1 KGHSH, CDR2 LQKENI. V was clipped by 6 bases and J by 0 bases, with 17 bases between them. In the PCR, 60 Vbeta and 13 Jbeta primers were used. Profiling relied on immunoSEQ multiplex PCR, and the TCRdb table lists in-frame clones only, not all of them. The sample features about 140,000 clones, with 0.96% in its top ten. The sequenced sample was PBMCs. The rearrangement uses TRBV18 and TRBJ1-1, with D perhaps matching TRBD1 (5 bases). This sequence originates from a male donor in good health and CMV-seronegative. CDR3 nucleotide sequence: TGTGCCAGCTCGCCCGCGGGACGGCAGATGAACACTGAAGCTTTCTTT. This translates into CASSPAGRQMNTEAFF. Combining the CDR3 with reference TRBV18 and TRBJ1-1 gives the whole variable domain NAGVMQNPRHLVRRRGQEARLRCSPMKGHSHVYWYRQLPEEGLKFMVYLQKENIIDESGMPKERFSAEFPKEGPSILRIQQVVRGDSAAYFCASSPAGRQMNTEAFFGQGTRLTVV.